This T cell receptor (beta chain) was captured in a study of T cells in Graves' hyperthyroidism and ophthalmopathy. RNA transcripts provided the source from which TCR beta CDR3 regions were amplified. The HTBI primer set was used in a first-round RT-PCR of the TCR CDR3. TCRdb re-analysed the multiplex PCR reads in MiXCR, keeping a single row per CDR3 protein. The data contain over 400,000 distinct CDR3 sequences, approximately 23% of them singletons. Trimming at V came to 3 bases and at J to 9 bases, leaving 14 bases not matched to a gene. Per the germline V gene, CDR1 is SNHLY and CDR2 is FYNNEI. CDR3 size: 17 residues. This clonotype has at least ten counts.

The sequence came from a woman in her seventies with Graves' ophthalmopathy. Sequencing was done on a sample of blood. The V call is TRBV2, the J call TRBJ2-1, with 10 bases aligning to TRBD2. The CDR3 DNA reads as TGTGCCAGCAGTGATAATCGGGCTAGCGGGAGTCGGATTGAGCAGTTCTTC. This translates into CASSDNRASGSRIEQFF.